The 5 T cell receptor beta chains given below trace back to one sample, sequenced in a study of regulatory T cells in long-lasting Graves disease. Both iRepertoire HTBI primers and Arm-PCR of CDR3 regions were used to build the TCR beta libraries. TCRdb itself ran the multiplex PCR reads through MiXCR, one entry per CDR3 protein. This table has almost 450,000 distinct CDR3 sequences, 16% appearing once. Described time point: newly diagnosed GD, antithyroid drugs for less than 3 months. Researchers made the TCR library from RNA that was extracted from PBMCs. The data also belong to a second study, concerning T cells in Graves' hyperthyroidism and ophthalmopathy.

This specimen was peripheral blood mononuclear cells (PBMCs), taken at new diagnosis, from a patient treated with antithyroid drugs. The receptors come from a woman in her twenties or thirties with Graves disease.

The V gene is TRBV29-1, the J gene TRBJ2-3; no clear D. CDR1 is SQVTM, CDR2 ANQGSEA, per germline. The germline V and J ends were trimmed by 3 bases and 8 bases, with 9 bases remaining between them. There are 11 residues in the CDR3. This chain's CDR3 is CSVDKTGTQYF. The CDR3 DNA sequence: TGCAGCGTTGATAAGACGGGTACGCAGTATTTT.

This chain uses TRBV28 with TRBJ2-5, with 11 bases matching TRBD2. The CDR3 has 22 residues. From germline, CDR1 is MDHEN and CDR2 SYDVKM. The J segment lost 7 bases and the V segment lost 1 base, leaving 26 bases of the junction unmatched. Here the CDR3 reads CASSLYWGAPRTSGPFLRTQYF. CDR3 nucleotide sequence: TGTGCCAGCAGTTTATATTGGGGGGCGCCAAGGACTAGCGGGCCATTCCTCCGGACCCAGTACTTC. The full variable domain, completed using reference TRBV28 and TRBJ2-5, is DVKVTQSSRYLVKRTGEKVFLECVQDMDHENMFWYRQDPGLGLRLIYFSYDVKMKEKGDIPEGYSVSREKKERFSLILESASTNQTSMYLCASSLYWGAPRTSGPFLRTQYFGPGTRLLVL.

The sample holds many counts of this clonotype. The V call is TRBV7-8, the J call TRBJ1-2; 9 bases align to TRBD1. This CDR3 spans 14 amino acids. The V segment lost 3 bases and the J segment 8 bases; nucleotides outside the gene matches: 7. Germline CDR1 and CDR2: SGHVS and FQNEAQ. The CDR3 reads CASSFRTGEEGYTF. In DNA, the CDR3 is TGTGCCAGCAGCTTCAGGACAGGGGAGGAGGGCTACACCTTC. Complete variable domain (other parts from reference TRBV7-8 and TRBJ1-2): GAGVSQSPRYKVAKRGQDVALRCDPISGHVSLFWYQQALGQGPEFLTYFQNEAQLDKSGLPSDRFFAERPEGSVSTLKIQRTQQEDSAVYLCASSFRTGEEGYTFGSGTRLTVV.

This clonotype has a handful of counts. This CDR3 reads CASGSPPEQYF. CDR3 DNA: TGCGCCAGCGGATCCCCTCCCGAGCAGTACTTC. V usage is TRBV10-2 and J usage is TRBJ2-7; no firm D call. CDR3 size: 11 residues. Germline lookup yields CDR1 WSHSY and CDR2 SAAADI. The ends were cut back, 8 bases at V and 6 bases at J, with 11 bases in the middle.

This clonotype was recorded many times. The chain employs TRBV28 and TRBJ2-1; D remains ambiguous. V shed 6 bases and J shed 4 bases, with 4 bases lying between them. Germline loops: CDR1 MDHEN, CDR2 SYDVKM. The CDR3 is made up of 11 amino acids. In nucleotides, the CDR3 is TGTGCCAGCAGATATTACAATGAGCAGTTCTTC. Its protein is CASRYYNEQFF.